This record concerns one T cell receptor (beta chain) sequence. What it binds is not known. The data derive from a study of cytomegalovirus exposure and HLA in healthy donors. Overall study results and limits: In a later analysis, V- and J-gene trimming of beta chains associated with a DCLRE1C missense variant, replicated independently. About 87% or about 30% of the time was how often most TCR beta V segments were productive, according to an earlier analysis. Researchers catalogued 164 TCR beta chains as cytomegalovirus-associated.

The CDR3 consists of 15 residues. Germline values: CDR1 SGHRS, CDR2 YFSETQ. V shed 1 base, J shed 5 bases, and the junction held 3 bases outside the gene matches. Amplification used 60 Vbeta primers and 13 Jbeta primers. TCRdb's table, derived via immunoSEQ multiplex PCR, lists solely in-frame clones and lacks some. The sample shows roughly 170,000 clones, 80% of them seen only once. The genes are TRBV5-1 and TRBJ2-3, with 11 bases lining up with TRBD1. The sample consisted of PBMCs. The source of this sequence is a man in his thirties or forties in good health and CMV-seropositive. DNA for the CDR3: TGCGCCAGCAGCTTGAGGACAGGGGGCGGAGATACGCAGTATTTT. This sequence encodes CASSLRTGGGDTQYF.